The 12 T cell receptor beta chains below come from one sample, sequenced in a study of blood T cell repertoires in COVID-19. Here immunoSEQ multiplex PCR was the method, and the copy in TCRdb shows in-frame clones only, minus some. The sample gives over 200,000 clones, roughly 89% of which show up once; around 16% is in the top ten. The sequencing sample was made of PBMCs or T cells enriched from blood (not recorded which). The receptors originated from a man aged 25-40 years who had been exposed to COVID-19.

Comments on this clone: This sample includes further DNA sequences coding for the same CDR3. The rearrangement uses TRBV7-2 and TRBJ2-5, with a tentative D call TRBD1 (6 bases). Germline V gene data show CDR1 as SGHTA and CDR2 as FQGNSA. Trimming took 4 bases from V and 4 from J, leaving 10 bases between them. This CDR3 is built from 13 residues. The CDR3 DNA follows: TGTGCCAGCAGCTCGGGACAAGGAGAGACCCAGTACTTC. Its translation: CASSSGQGETQYF.

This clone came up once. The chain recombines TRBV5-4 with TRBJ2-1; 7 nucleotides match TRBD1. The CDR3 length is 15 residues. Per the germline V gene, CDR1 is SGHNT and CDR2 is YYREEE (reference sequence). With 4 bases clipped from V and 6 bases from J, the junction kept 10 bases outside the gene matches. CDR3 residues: CASSRPGQTFNEQFF. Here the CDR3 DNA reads TGTGCCAGCAGCCGACCGGGACAGACTTTCAATGAGCAGTTCTTC.

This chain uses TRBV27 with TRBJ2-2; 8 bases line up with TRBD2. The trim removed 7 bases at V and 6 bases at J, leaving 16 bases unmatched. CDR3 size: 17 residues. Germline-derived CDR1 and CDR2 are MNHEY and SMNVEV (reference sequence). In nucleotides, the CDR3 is TGTGCCAGCAACACTCTTCTCGGGAGGGGGGCGGCCGGGGAGCTGTTTTTT. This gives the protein CASNTLLGRGAAGELFF.

The CDR3 nucleotides are TGTGCCAGCAGCCCGGGACTAGCGGTTTACAATGAGCAGTTCTTC. This codes for CASSPGLAVYNEQFF. V gene TRBV2 combines with J gene TRBJ2-1; TRBD2 matches at 11 bases. Per germline, CDR1 SNHLY and CDR2 FYNNEI. V was clipped by 6 bases and J by 4 bases; unmatched bases: 5. The CDR3 length is 15 residues. Looking up the rest from reference TRBV2 and TRBJ2-1 gives the full variable domain: EPEVTQTPSHQVTQMGQEVILRCVPISNHLYFYWYRQILGQKVEFLVSFYNNEISEKSEIFDDQFSVERPDGSNFTLKIRSTKLEDSAMYFCASSPGLAVYNEQFFGPGTRLTVL.

The CDR3: CASSQDLAGVNTGELFF. The CDR3, as DNA: TGCGCCAGCAGCCAAGATCTAGCGGGGGTAAACACCGGGGAGCTGTTTTTT. The chain couples TRBV4-3 to TRBJ2-2; TRBD2 matches 10 bases. CDR3 length: 17 residues. V shed 0 bases and J 2 bases; nucleotides not matched to a gene: 3. Looked up from germline, CDR1 is LGHNA and CDR2 is YSLEER.

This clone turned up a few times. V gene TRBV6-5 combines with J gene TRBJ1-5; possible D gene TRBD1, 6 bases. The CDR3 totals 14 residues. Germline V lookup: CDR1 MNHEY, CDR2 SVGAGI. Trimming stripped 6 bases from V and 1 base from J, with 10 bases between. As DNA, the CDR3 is TGTGCCAGCAGAACCACAGGGAGCAATCAGCCCCAGCATTTT. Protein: CASRTTGSNQPQHF.

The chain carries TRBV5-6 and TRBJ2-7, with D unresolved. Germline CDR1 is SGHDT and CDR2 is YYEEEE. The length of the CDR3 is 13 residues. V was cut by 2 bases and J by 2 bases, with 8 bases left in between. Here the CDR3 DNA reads TGTGCCAGCAGCTTTAGGCGGCCCTACGAGCAGTACTTC. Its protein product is CASSFRRPYEQYF.

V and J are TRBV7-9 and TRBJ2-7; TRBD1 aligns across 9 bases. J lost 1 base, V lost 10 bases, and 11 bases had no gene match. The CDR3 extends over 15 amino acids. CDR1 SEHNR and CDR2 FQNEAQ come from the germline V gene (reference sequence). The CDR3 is CATCEDGTGSYEQYF. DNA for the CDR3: TGTGCCACCTGCGAGGATGGGACAGGGTCCTACGAGCAGTACTTC.

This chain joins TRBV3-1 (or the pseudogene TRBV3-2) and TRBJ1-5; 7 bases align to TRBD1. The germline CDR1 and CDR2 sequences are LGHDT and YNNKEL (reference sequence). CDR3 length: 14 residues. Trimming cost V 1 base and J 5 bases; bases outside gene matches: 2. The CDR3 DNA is TGTGCCAGCAGCCAAGGACAGGGAGATCAGCCCCAGCATTTT. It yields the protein CASSQGQGDQPQHF.

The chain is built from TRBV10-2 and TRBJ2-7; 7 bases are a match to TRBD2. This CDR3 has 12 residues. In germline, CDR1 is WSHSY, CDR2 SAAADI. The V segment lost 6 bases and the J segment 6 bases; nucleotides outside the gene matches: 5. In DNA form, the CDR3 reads TGCGCCAGCAGGGAGGGGAGGGGCGAGCAGTACTTC. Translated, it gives CASREGRGEQYF.

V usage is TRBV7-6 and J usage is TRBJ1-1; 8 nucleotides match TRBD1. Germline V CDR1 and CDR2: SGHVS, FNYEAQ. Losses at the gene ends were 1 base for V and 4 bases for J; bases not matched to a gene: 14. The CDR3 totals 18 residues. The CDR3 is CASSLEAGRGRRGTEAFF. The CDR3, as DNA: TGTGCCAGCAGCTTAGAAGCAGGCAGGGGGCGACGTGGCACTGAAGCTTTCTTT.

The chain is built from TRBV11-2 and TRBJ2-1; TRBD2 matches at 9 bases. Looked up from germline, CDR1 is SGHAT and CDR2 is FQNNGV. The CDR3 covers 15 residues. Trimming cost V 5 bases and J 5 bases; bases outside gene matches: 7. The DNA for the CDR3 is TGTGCCAGCAGCCCCAGACTAGCGGACCACAATGAGCAGTTCTTC. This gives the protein CASSPRLADHNEQFF.